This TCR beta chain is from a study of human T cells and chemical hapten exposure. This clonotype has more than one count but fewer than ten. Trimming stripped 8 bases from V and 4 bases from J, with 11 bases between. CDR1 is ENHRY and CDR2 is SYGVKD in the germline V gene. The CDR3 consists of 12 residues. Time point indicated: patch test 3, about 24 weeks after DPC sensitization. Treatment defined: therapeutic diphenylcyclopropenone sensitization with weekly scalp DPC. TCRdb fed the RACE reads into MiXCR, producing one record per CDR3 protein. The table lists 150,000 to 200,000 distinct CDR3 sequences, approximately 26% of them singletons.

The sequencing used whole blood, collected in connection with sensitization to the hapten diphenylcyclopropenone (DPC). The receptor's source is a woman aged 40 to 50 with alopecia areata. Some clones in this sample may be carry-over from other donors' samples. The J gene is TRBJ2-5, the V gene TRBV10-3; D may be TRBD1 (6 bases). The chain's CDR3 is CAIGQGTETQYF. The CDR3 DNA sequence: TGTGCCATCGGGCAGGGGACAGAGACCCAGTACTTC.